This T cell receptor (beta chain) was observed in a study of human thymus T cells (dated by TCRdb to about 2020). About the investigation overall: TCR alpha and beta repertoires from seven to nine infant thymus samples and four related peripheral blood samples were characterized in the study. Donor ages ranged from about 6 to 244 days, and the cohort comprised about six male and two female infants.

Thymus tissue was collected as surgical resects that were removed during corrective cardiac surgery. Donors were immunologically healthy infants undergoing open corrective cardiac surgery for congenital heart defects in Finland. After being mechanically released from the tissue, thymocytes were kept at -70 degrees C in pellets of about 8.5-32 million cells. Genomic DNA was extracted from frozen cell pellets with a QIAsymphony instrument. The immunoSEQ multiplex PCR assay was used to amplify the TCRB and TCRAD loci from a standardized amount of quality-controlled genomic DNA. The amplicons covered the V(D)J region and were long enough to include the CDR3 and to identify the V and J genes. The commercial immunoSEQ service was used to sequence amplicons on an Illumina platform. On the study's bioinformatics: Corrections for primer bias and sequencing errors followed previously described methods, while TCRAD and TCRB definitions were based on the IMGT database. immunoSEQ Analyzer 3.0 and VDJTools were used for repertoire analysis, which covered basic statistics, V/J segment usage, diversity estimates, rarefaction and pairwise overlap. Diversity was estimated using the Chao1, ChaoE, Efron-Thisted, Shannon and inverse Simpson indices, and was also estimated on datasets down-sampled to the size of the smallest sample. For repertoire overlap, CDR3 nucleotide sequence, V gene and J gene had to match strictly, and clustering was done by Jaccard-based multidimensional scaling. The source is immuneACCESS, and TCRdb retained only in-frame sequences with V and J called. Part of the clones is not carried over; for the studies checked, unresolved V genes explain less than half of this, and the remainder is unexplained. That table gives V, J and clone size, and the DNA gave D and trimming. Across this sample there are roughly 77,000 clones, with approximately 95% seen only once. The ten largest clones take up 0.03% to 0.035% of the sample.

Results the study describes overall, beyond this receptor: Thymus samples yielded on average around 810,000 unique TCRB clonotypes, compared with around 84,000 from blood samples. According to the related research, thymic TCR repertoires were highly overlapping among unrelated individuals. Biased V and J gene segment usage appeared to be present in both thymic and peripheral blood repertoires.

The CDR1 and CDR2 encoded by the germline V gene are SQVTM and ANQGSEA. There are 14 amino acids in the CDR3, from cysteine to phenylalanine inclusive. Only CDR3 DNA is held: 42 bases, read in frame from base 1. V is reduced by 2 bases and J by 9 bases, leaving a spacing of 17 bases between them. This clone was detected a few times. Its antigen remains unidentified. Base qualities are not recorded, but no much larger clone differs from it by a single base. The chain couples TRBV29-1 to TRBJ2-1; the D gene is possibly TRBD1, with 6 bases matching. This clonotype was obtained from a girl under three years old with a congenital heart defect but otherwise immunologically healthy. The sequenced sample was thymus tissue. At the DNA level, the sequence is TGCAGCGTTGAAACAGGGTACCCTGATTGTGAGCAGTTCTTC. It encodes CSVETGYPDCEQFF.